Listed below are T cell receptor beta chains from one sample, sequenced in a study of blood T cell repertoires in COVID-19. Sequencing used immunoSEQ multiplex PCR; TCRdb keeps in-frame clones, though not all of them. The table lists approximately 230,000 clones, under 90% of them singletons, with over 1.5% in the top ten. The sample taken for sequencing was PBMCs or T cells enriched from blood (not recorded which). These receptors all come from a man aged 40-50 years who had recovered from COVID-19. The CDR3 runs from the conserved cysteine through the conserved F or W. The D gene is left open where the match is weak.

TRBV29-1	13	.	TRBJ2-5	TGCAGCGTACGTGGGGGGGGCGAAGAGACCCAGTACTTC	CSVRGGGEETQYF
TRBV10-3	12	TRBD2	TRBJ2-1	TGTGCCGCCCGGGACTACTACAATGAGCAGTTCTTC	CAARDYYNEQFF
TRBV4-1	15	.	TRBJ1-6	TGCGCCAGCAGCCAAGATCCAAGTAGCGATTCACCCCTCCACTTT	CASSQDPSSDSPLHF
TRBV6-5	12	.	TRBJ1-4	TGTGCCAGCAGTTATACCGGGGAAAAACTGTTTTTT	CASSYTGEKLFF
TRBV11-2	16	TRBD2	TRBJ2-3	TGTGCCAGCAGCTCACTAGCGGGGGGGTTCACAGATACGCAGTATTTT	CASSSLAGGFTDTQYF
TRBV5-4	16	.	TRBJ2-2	TGTGCCAGCAGCTTCCCTAGGACAGCCGGGACCGGGGAGCTGTTTTTT	CASSFPRTAGTGELFF
TRBV7-9	14	.	TRBJ1-2	TGTGCCAGCAGCTCGTCGGCGGGTGTTTATGGCTACACCTTC	CASSSSAGVYGYTF
TRBV30	13	TRBD1	TRBJ2-4	TGTGCCTGGAGCGGACAGGGTCGAAACATTCAGTACTTC	CAWSGQGRNIQYF
TRBV2	18	TRBD1	TRBJ1-5	TGTGCCAGCAGTGAAGGTACCTTCGGGACAGGCTACAATCAGCCCCAGCATTTT	CASSEGTFGTGYNQPQHF
TRBV24-1	16	TRBD1	TRBJ2-2	TGTGCCACCAGTGATCCCGGGACAGGGAACACCGGGGAGCTGTTTTTT	CATSDPGTGNTGELFF
TRBV7-2	14	.	TRBJ1-2	TGTGCCAGCAGCTCAAACCAAGGAGCCTATGGCTACACCTTC	CASSSNQGAYGYTF
TRBV7-2	14	.	TRBJ1-3	TGTGCCAGCAGCTTAACAGGAACTGGAAACACCATATATTTT	CASSLTGTGNTIYF
TRBV13	17	TRBD2	TRBJ2-3	TGTGCCACCTGGGGGACTAGCGGCTCTCGGGGGACAGATACGCAGTATTTT	CATWGTSGSRGTDTQYF